This entry describes one T cell receptor beta chain. Its antigen target is currently unknown. No clone much larger than this one lies a single base away; base qualities are absent. The method was the immunoSEQ multiplex PCR assay. The immuneACCESS repertoire file appears here via TCRdb, limited to in-frame rearrangements. These files lack a portion of the clones; in checked studies, under half of the deficit traces to unresolved V genes, and the cause of the others is not known. Recorded for this sample are over 25,000 clones; more than 90% of them occurred a single time. Around 0.74% of the sample is in the top ten clones. As encoded in the germline V gene (reference sequence), CDR1 is LNHDA while CDR2 is SQIVND. Cut back by 0 bases and 6 bases, the V and J ends lie 21 bases apart. The CDR3, cysteine through phenylalanine, is 18 amino acids long. Kept here is only the CDR3 DNA, which spans 54 bases and is read in frame from base 1.

The data were obtained in a study of T cell changes during pregnancy in multiple sclerosis (dated 2019 in TCRdb). Context from the whole study: The study examined how the T cell repertoire changed over the course of pregnancy in women with multiple sclerosis.

The clonotype was recovered from a female donor with multiple sclerosis, enrolled in a pregnancy study. The sequencing used CD4+ T cells from peripheral blood mononuclear cells, collected in the first trimester of pregnancy. The sequence is built from TRBV19 and TRBJ2-1; TRBD2 might be the D gene, on 5 matching bases. The CDR3 has the sequence CASSIDQADYNTINEQFF. The DNA reads TGTGCCAGTAGTATAGATCAAGCCGACTACAATACCATCAATGAGCAGTTCTTC. Extended through the reference TRBV19 and TRBJ2-1 proteins, this CDR3 yields the full variable domain: DGGITQSPKYLFRKEGQNVTLSCEQNLNHDAMYWYRQDPGQGLRLIYYSQIVNDFQKGDIAEGYSVSREKKESFPLTVTSAQKNPTAFYLCASSIDQADYNTINEQFFGPGTRLTVL.